This T cell receptor (beta chain) was observed in a study of human T cells and chemical hapten exposure. Germline values: CDR1 DFQATT, CDR2 SNEGSKA (reference sequence). The CDR3 length is 15 residues. Trimming took 5 bases from V and 4 from J; bases not matched to a gene: 8. Using its own MiXCR run on the RACE reads, TCRdb lists one record per CDR3 protein. The sample lists about 270,000 distinct CDR3 sequences; 7.5% to 8% were seen once. Sample time point: pre-sensitization, week 0. Treatment defined: therapeutic diphenylcyclopropenone sensitization with weekly scalp DPC. This clonotype was obtained from a young man with alopecia areata. Some clones in this sample may be carry-over from other donors' samples. The chain is built from TRBV20-1 and TRBJ2-3, with 11 bases fitting TRBD1. Sample: whole blood, taken in connection with sensitization to the hapten diphenylcyclopropenone (DPC). The CDR3 nucleotides are TGCAGTGCTTCTTCCCCGGGACAGGGGGCAGATACGCAGTATTTT. It yields the protein CSASSPGQGADTQYF.